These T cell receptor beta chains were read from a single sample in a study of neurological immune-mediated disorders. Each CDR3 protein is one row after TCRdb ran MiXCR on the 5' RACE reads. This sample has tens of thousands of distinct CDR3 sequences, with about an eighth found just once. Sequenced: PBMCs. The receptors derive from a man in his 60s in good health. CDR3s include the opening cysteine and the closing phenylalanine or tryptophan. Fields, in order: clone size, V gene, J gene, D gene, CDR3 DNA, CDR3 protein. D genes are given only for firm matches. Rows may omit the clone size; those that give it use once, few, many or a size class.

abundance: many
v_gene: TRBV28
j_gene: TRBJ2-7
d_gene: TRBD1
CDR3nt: TGTGCCAGCAGGATTTTGAGGACAGGGGGCGGCGAGCAGTACTTC
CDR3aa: CASRILRTGGGEQYF

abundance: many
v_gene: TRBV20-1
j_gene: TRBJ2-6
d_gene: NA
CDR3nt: TGCAGTGCTCAAGACACCGGCTCTGGGGCCAACGTCCTGACTTTC
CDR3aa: CSAQDTGSGANVLTF

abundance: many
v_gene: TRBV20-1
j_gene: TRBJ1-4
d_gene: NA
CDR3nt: TGCAGTGCTAGAAAACGGTGGGAAAAACTGTTTTTT
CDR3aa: CSARKRWEKLFF

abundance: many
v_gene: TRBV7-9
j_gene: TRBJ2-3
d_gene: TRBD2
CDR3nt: TGTGCCAGCAACTTACCCGGGACTAGCGGCTCCACAGATACGCAGTATTTT
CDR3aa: CASNLPGTSGSTDTQYF

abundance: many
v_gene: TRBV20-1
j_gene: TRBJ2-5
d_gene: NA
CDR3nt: TGCAGTGCCAGCCAGGGAACGGAGACCCAGTACTTC
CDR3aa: CSASQGTETQYF

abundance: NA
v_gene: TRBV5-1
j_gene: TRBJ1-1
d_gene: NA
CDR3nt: TGCGTCAGCAGTACTGACAAGGCTGAAGCTTTCTTT
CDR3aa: CVSSTDKAEAFF

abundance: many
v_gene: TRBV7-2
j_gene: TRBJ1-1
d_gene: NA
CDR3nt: TGTGCCAGCAGCGACAGCCTGATGAACACTGAAGCTTTCTTT
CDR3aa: CASSDSLMNTEAFF

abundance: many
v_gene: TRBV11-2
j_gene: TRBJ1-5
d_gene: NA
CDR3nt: TGTGCCAGCAGCTTATATGCGGGGGCGCGGGAGCCCCAGCATTTT
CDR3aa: CASSLYAGAREPQHF

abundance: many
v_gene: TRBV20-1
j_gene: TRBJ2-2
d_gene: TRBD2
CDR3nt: TGCAGTGCTAGAGATGCGGGGACTAAGGCGACCGGGGAGCTGTTTTTT
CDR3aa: CSARDAGTKATGELFF

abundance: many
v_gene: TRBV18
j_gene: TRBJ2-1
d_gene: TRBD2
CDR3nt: TGTGCCAGCTCACCACCCGGACTAGCGGGGGGGGCGGAGCAGTTCTTC
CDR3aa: CASSPPGLAGGAEQFF

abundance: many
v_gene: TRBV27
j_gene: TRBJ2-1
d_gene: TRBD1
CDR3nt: TGTGCCAGCAGATCCGGGACAGTGAGCGACAATGAGCAGTTCTTC
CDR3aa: CASRSGTVSDNEQFF

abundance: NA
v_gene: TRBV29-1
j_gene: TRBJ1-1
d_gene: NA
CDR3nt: TGCAGCGTTGGGGATATGGCGGGCACTGAAGCTTTCTTT
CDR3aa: CSVGDMAGTEAFF

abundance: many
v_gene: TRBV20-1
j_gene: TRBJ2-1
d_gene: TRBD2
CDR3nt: TGCAGTGCTATAGGACTAGCCTTTGAGCAGTTCTTC
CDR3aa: CSAIGLAFEQFF

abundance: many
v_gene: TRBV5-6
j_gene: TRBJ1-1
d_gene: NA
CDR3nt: TGTGCCAGCAGCTTGGAACGGGCCATGAACACTGAAGCTTTCTTT
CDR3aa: CASSLERAMNTEAFF

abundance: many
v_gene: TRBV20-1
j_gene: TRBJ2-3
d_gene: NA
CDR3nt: TGCAGTGCTAGTGCTGGTGGGGGCACAGATACGCAGTATTTT
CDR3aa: CSASAGGGTDTQYF

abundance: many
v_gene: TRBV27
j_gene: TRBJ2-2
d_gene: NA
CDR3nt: TGTGCCAGCAGTTATCTACACACCGGGGAGCTGTTTTTT
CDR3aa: CASSYLHTGELFF

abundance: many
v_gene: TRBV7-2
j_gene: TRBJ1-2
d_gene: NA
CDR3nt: TGTGCCAGCAGCCCTACCGTACAGGCAAGGGATGGCTACACCTTC
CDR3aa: CASSPTVQARDGYTF

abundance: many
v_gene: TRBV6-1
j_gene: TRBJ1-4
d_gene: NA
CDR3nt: TGTGCCAGCAGTCTCCTACAGACAGCTACTAATGAAAAACTGTTTTTT
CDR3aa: CASSLLQTATNEKLFF

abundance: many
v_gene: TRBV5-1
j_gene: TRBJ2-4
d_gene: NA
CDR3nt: TGCGCCAGCAGCCCCACGGGGCGGCCAGAAAACATTCAGTACTTC
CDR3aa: CASSPTGRPENIQYF

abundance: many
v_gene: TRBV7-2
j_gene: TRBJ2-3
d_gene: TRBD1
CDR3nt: TGTGCCAGCAGCTTCGGACAGGGTGAAGATACGCAGTATTTT
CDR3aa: CASSFGQGEDTQYF

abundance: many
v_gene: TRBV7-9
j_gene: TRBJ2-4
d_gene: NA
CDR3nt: TGTGCCAGCAGCTTAGCCGAGGGAGCCAAAAACATTCAGTACTTC
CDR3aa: CASSLAEGAKNIQYF

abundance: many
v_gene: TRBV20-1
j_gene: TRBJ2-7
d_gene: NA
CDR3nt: TGCAGTGCTAGAGATGCGGGGCTTCGAAGCTCCTACGAGCAGTACTTC
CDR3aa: CSARDAGLRSSYEQYF

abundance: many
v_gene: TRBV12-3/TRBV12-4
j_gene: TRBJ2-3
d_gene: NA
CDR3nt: TGTGCCAGCAGTTTAAGGAGAACTAGCACAGATACGCAGTATTTT
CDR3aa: CASSLRRTSTDTQYF

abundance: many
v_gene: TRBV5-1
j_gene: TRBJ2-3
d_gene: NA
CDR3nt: TGCGCCAGCAGCGATCTTCAGGGCACGACGCAGTATTTT
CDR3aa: CASSDLQGTTQYF

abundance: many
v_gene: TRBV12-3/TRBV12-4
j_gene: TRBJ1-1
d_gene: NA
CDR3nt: TGTGCCAGCAGTTTAGACGAGAACACTGAAGCTTTCTTT
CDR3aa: CASSLDENTEAFF